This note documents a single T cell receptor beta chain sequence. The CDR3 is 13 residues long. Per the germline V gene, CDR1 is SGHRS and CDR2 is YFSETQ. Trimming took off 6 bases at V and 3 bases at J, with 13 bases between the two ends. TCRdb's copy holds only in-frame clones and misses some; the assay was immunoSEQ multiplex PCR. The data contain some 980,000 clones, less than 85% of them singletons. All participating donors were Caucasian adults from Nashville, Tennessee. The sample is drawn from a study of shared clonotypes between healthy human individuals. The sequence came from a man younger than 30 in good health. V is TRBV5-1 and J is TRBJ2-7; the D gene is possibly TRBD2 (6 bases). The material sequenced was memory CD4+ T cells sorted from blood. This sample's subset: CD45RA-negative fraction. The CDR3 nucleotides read TGCGCCAGCAACCCAGGAGGGCTCTACGAGCAGTACTTC. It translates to CASNPGGLYEQYF.